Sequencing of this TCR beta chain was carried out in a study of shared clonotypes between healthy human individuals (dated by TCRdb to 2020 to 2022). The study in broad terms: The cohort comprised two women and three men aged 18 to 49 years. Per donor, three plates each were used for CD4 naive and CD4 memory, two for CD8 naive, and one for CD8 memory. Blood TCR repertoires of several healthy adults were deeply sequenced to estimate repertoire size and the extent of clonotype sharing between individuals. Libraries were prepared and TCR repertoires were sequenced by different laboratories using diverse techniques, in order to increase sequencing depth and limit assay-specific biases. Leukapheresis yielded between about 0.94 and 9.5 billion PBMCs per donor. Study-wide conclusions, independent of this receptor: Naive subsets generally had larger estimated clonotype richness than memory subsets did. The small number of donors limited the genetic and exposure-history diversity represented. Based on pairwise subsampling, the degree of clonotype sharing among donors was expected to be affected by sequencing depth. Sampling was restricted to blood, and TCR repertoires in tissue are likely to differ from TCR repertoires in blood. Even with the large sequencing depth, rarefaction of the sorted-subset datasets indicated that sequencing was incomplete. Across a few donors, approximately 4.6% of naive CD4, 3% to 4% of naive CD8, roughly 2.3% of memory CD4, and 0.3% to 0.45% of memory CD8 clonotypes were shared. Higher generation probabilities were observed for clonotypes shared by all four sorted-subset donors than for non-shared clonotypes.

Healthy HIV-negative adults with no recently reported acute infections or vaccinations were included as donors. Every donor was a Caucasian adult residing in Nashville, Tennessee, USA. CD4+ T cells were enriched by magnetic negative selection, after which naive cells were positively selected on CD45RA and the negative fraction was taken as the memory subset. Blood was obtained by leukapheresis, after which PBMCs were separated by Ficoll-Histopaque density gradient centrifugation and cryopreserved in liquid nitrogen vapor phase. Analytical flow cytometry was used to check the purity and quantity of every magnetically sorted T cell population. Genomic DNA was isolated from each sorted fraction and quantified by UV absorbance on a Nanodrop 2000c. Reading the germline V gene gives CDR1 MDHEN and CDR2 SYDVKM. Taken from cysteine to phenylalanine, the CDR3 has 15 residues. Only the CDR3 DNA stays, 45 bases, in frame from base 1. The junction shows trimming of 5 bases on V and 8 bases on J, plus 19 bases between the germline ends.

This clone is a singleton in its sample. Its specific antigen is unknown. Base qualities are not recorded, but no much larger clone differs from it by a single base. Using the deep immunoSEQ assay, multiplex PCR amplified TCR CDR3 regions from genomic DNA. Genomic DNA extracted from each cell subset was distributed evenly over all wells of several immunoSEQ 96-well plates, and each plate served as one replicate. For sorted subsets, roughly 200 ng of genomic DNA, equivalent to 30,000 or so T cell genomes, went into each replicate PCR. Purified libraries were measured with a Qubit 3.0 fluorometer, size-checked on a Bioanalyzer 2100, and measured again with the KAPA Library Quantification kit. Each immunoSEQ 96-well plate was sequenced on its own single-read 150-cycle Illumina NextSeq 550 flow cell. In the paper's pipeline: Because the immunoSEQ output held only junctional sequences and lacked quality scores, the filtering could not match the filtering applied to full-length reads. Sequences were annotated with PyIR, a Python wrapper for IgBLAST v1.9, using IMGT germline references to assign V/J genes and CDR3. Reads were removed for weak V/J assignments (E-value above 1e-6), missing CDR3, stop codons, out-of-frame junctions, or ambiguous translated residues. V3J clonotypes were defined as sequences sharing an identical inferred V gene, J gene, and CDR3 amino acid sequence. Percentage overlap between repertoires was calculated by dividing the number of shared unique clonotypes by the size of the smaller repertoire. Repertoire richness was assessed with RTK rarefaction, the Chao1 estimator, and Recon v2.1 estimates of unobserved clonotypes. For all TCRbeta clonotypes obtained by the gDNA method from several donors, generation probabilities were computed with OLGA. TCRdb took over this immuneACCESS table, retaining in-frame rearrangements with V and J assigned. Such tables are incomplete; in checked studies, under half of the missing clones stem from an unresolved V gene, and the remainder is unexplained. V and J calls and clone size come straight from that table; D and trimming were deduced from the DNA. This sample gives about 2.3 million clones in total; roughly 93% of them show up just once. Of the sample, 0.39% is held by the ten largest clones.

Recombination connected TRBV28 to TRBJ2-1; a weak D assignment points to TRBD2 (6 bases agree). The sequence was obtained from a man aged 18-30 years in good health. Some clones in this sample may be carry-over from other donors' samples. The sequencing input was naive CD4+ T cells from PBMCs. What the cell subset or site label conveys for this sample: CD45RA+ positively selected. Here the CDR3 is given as CASSHLRVLAHEQFF. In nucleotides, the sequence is TGTGCCAGCAGTCACCTCAGGGTACTAGCACATGAGCAGTTCTTC.